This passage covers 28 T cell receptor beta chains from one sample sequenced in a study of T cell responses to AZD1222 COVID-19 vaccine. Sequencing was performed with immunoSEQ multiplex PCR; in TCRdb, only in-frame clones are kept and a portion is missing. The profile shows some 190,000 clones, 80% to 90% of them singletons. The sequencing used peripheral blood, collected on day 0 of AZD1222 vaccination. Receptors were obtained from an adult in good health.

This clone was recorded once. The CDR3 region has the DNA TGCGCCAGCAGCTCGACAGGGGGGTTCACTGAAGCTTTCTTT. Amino acid sequence: CASSSTGGFTEAFF. This chain connects TRBV5-1 to TRBJ1-1; 9 positions agree with TRBD1. This CDR3 contains 14 residues. Germline CDR1 and CDR2: SGHRS and YFSETQ. The V and J ends lost 3 bases and 4 bases, in that order; junction bases with no gene match: 4.

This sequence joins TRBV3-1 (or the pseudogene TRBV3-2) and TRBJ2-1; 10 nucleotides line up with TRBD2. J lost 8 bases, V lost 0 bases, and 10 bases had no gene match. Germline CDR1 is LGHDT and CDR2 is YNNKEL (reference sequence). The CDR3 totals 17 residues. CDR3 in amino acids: CASSQDPSGLASHEQFF. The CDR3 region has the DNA TGTGCCAGCAGCCAAGACCCGTCGGGACTAGCGTCCCATGAGCAGTTCTTC.

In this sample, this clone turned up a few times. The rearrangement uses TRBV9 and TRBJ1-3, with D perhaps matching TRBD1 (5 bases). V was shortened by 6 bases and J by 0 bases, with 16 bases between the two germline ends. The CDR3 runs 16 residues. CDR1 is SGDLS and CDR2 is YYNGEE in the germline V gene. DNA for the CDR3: TGTGCCAGCACTTTGACAGCGTCGTTCTCTGGAAACACCATATATTTT. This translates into CASTLTASFSGNTIYF.

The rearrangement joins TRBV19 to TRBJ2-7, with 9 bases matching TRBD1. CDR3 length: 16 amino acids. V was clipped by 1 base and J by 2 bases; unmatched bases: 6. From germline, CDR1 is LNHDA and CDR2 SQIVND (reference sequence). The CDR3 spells CASSIVTGGSPYEQYF. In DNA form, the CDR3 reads TGTGCCAGTAGTATAGTAACAGGGGGCTCCCCCTACGAGCAGTACTTC.

The CDR3 sequence is CASSPWAGGVGGYTF. For the CDR3, the DNA is TGTGCCAGTAGTCCATGGGCAGGGGGAGTTGGTGGCTACACCTTC. The rearrangement joins TRBV19 to TRBJ1-2, with TRBD1 matching 7 bases. The CDR3 spans 15 residues. V was clipped by 5 bases and J by 7 bases; unmatched bases: 13. Germline CDR1 LNHDA, CDR2 SQIVND (reference sequence).

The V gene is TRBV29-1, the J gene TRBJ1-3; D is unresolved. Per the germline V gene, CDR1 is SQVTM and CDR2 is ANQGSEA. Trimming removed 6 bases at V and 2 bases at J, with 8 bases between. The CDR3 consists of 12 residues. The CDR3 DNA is TGCAGCGTAGCAGGTCCTGGAAACACCATATATTTT. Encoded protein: CSVAGPGNTIYF.

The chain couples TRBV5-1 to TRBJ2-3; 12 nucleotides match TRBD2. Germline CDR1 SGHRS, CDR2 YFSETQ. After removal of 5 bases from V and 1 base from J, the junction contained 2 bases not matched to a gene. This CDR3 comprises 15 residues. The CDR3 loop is CASRTSGGRTDTQYF. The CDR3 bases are TGCGCCAGCAGGACTAGCGGGGGCCGCACAGATACGCAGTATTTT. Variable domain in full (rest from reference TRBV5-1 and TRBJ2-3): KAGVTQTPRYLIKTRGQQVTLSCSPISGHRSVSWYQQTPGQGLQFLFEYFSETQRNKGNFPGRFSGRQFSNSRSEMNVSTLELGDSALYLCASRTSGGRTDTQYFGPGTRLTVL.

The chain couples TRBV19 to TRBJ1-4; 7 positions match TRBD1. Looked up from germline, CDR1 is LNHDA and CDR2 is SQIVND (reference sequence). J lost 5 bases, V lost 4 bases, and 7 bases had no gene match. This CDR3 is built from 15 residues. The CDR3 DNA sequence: TGTGCCAGTAGTAAGGAGGGGGCAATAAATGAAAAACTGTTTTTT. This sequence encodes CASSKEGAINEKLFF. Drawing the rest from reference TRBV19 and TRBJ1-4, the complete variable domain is DGGITQSPKYLFRKEGQNVTLSCEQNLNHDAMYWYRQDPGQGLRLIYYSQIVNDFQKGDIAEGYSVSREKKESFPLTVTSAQKNPTAFYLCASSKEGAINEKLFFGSGTQLSVL.

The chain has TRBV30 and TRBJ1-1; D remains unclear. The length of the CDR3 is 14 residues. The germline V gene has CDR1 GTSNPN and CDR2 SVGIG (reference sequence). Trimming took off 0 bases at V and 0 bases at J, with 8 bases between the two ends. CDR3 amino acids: CAWSVSFMNTEAFF. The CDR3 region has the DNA TGTGCCTGGAGTGTTTCGTTCATGAACACTGAAGCTTTCTTT.

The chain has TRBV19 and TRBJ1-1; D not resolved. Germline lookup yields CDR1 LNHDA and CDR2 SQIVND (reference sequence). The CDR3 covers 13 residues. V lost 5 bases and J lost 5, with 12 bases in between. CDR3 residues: CASSFGRGTEAFF. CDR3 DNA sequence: TGTGCCAGTAGTTTCGGTCGGGGTACTGAAGCTTTCTTT.

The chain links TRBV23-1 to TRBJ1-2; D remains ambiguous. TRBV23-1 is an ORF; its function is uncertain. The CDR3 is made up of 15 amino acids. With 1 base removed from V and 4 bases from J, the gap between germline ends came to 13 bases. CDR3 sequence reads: CASSQFVRVGYGYTF. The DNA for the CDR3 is TGCGCCAGCAGTCAATTTGTTCGGGTGGGCTATGGCTACACCTTC.

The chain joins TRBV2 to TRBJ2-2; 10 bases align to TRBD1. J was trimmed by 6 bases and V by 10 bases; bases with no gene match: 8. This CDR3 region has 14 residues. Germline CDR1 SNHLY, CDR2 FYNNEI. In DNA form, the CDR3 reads TGTGCCACCACGGGACAGGGGTACTCCGGGGAGCTGTTTTTT. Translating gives CATTGQGYSGELFF.

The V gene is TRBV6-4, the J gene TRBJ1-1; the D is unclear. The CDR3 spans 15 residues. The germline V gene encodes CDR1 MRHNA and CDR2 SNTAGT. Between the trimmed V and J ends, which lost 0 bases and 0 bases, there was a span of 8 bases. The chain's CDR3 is CASSDSTDMNTEAFF. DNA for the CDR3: TGTGCCAGCAGTGACTCTACCGACATGAACACTGAAGCTTTCTTT.

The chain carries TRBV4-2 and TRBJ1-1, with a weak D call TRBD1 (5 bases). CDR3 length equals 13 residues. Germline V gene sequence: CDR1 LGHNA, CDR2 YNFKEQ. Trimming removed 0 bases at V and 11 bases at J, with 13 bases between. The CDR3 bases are TGTGCCAGCAGCCAAGACGGGACCAAGAATGCTTTCTTT. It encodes CASSQDGTKNAFF.

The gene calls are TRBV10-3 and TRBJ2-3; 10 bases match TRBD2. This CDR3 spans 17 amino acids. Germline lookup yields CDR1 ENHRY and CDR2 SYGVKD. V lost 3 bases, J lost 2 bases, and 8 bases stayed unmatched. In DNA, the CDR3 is TGTGCCATCAGTGATGCCCTAGCGGGGGACCACACAGATACGCAGTATTTT. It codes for CAISDALAGDHTDTQYF.

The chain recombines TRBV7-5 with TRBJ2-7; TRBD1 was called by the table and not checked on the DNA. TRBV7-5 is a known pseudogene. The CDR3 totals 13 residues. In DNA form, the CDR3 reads TGTGTCAGAAGCTTGGACAGGGGGTACGAGCAGTACTTC. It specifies CVRSLDRGYEQYF.

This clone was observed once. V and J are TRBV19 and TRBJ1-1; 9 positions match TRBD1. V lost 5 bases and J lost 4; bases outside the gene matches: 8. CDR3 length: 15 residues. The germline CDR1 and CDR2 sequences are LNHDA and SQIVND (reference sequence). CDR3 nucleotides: TGTGCCAGTAGTCCCCCCGGACAGGGGCGCACTGAAGCTTTCTTT. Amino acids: CASSPPGQGRTEAFF.

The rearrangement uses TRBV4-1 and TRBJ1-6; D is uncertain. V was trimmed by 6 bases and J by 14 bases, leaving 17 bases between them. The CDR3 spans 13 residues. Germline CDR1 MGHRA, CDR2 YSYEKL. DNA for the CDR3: TGCGCCAGCAGATCGGCATCAGCGGGGACCCTCCACTTT. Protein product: CASRSASAGTLHF.

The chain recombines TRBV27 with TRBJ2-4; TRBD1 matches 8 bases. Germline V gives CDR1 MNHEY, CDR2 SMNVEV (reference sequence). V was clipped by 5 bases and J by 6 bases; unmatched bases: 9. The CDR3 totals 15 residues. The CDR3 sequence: CASSPQGGVGNIQYF. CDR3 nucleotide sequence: TGTGCCAGCAGTCCACAGGGGGGTGTGGGAAACATTCAGTACTTC.

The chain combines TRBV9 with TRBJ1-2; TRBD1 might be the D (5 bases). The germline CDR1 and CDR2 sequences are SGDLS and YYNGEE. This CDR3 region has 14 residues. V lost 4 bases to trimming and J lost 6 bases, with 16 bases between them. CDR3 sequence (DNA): TGTGCCAGCAGCTTCGGCGTCGGGGCGAATGGCTACACCTTC. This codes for CASSFGVGANGYTF.

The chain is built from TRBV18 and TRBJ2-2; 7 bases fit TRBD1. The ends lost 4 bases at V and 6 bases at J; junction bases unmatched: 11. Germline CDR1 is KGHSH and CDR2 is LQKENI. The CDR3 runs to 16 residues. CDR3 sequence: CASSRVPGTVPGELFF. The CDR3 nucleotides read TGTGCCAGCTCACGCGTGCCTGGGACAGTCCCCGGGGAGCTGTTTTTT.

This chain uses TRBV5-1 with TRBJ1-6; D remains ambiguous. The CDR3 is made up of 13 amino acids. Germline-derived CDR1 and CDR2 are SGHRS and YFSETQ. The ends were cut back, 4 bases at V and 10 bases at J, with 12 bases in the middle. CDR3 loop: CASSPGPRSPLHF. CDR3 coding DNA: TGCGCCAGCAGCCCCGGGCCTCGGTCACCCCTCCACTTT.

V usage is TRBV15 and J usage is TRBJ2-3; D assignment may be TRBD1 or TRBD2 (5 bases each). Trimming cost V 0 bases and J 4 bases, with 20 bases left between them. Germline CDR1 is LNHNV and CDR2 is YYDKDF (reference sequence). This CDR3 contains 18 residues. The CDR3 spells CATSREGLGPPLADTQYF. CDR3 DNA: TGTGCCACCAGCAGAGAGGGGTTGGGACCCCCTTTAGCAGATACGCAGTATTTT.

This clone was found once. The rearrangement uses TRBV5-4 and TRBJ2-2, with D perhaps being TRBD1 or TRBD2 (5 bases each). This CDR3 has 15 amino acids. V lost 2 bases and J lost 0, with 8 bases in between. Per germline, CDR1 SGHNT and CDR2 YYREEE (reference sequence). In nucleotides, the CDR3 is TGTGCCAGCAGCTTCGGGACCGCGAACACCGGGGAGCTGTTTTTT. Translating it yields CASSFGTANTGELFF.

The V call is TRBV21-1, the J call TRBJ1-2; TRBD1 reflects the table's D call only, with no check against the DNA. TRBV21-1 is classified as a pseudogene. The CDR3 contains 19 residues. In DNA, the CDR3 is TGTGCCAGCAGCAAAGCCCCTATGCAGGGGAAAAGGAGAAGGTATGGCTACACCTTC. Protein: CASSKAPMQGKRRRYGYTF.

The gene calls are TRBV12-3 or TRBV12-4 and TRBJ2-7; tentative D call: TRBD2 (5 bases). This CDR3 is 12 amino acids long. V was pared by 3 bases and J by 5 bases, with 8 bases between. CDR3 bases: TGTGCCAGCAGTTTTTCCGGGGACGAGCAGTACTTC. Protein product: CASSFSGDEQYF.

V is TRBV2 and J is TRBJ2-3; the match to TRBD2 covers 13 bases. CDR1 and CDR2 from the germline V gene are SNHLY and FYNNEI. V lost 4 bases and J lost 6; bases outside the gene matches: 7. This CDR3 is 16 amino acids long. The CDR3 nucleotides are TGTGCCAGCAGTGCTCGGACTAGCGGGGGCCTGGATACGCAGTATTTT. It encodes CASSARTSGGLDTQYF.

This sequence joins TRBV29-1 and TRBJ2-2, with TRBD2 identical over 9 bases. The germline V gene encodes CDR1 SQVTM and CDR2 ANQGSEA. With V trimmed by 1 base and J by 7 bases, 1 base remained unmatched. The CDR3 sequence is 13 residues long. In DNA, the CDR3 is TGCAGCGTTGAAGGACTAGCGGTCGGGGAGCTGTTTTTT. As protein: CSVEGLAVGELFF.